There are a few counts of the clone carrying this T cell receptor beta chain. The antigen remains unidentified. The authors used approximately 600 ng of bulk tumor genomic DNA per sample as template. In surgery, several biopsies were collected from each primary tumor at widely spaced sites. Those enrolled were patients newly diagnosed with untreated non-small cell lung cancer and undergoing curative surgery. Donors comprised newly diagnosed non-small cell lung cancer patients undergoing surgery with curative intent. This sample is part of a study of immune heterogeneity within non-small cell lung tumors. Study-level results: Identical dominant CDR3 beta clonotypes showed recurrence across tumor sites within a patient, and site-unique high-frequency clones were also present. Between one patient and another, high-frequency T-cell receptor beta clonotypes were largely distinct.

V was cut by 6 bases and J by 0 bases, with 4 bases left in between. The V gene's germline CDR1 is MNHEY and CDR2 SMNVEV (reference sequence). This CDR3 has 12 amino acids. TCR beta CDR3 was amplified by multiplex PCR, first round around 10 cycles, 32 V and 13 J primers. TCRdb re-derived calls from the multiplex PCR reads in MiXCR, one entry per CDR3 protein. The top ten clones hold 12% of a sample with thousands of distinct CDR3 sequences, roughly 24% of them seen once. The chain has TRBV27 and TRBJ2-3; D uncertain. Sequencing was performed on lung tumor tissue. The receptor was isolated from a man aged 60 to 75 with non-small cell lung cancer. CDR3 loop: CASRTSTDTQYF. CDR3 nucleotides: TGTGCCAGCAGGACTAGCACAGATACGCAGTATTTT.